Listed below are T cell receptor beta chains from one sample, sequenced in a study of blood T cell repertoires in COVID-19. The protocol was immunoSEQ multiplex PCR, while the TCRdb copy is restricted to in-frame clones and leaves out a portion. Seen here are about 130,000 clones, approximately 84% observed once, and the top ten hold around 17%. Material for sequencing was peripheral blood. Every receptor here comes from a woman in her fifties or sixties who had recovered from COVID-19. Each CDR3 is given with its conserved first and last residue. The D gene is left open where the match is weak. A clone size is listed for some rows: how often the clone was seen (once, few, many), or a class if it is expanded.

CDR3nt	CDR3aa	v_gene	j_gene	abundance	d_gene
TGTGCCAGCAGTTACGGCAGGCGGGGAGGAAACACCATATATTTT	CASSYGRRGGNTIYF	TRBV6-5	TRBJ1-3	.	.
TGTGCCAGCAGTTCTACAGGGGAAGTCAGGCCGAACACCATATATTTT	CASSSTGEVRPNTIYF	TRBV28	TRBJ1-3	.	TRBD1
TGTGCCATCAGTGATGTCATTGGGAGTGAAGCTTTCTTT	CAISDVIGSEAFF	TRBV10-3	TRBJ1-1	.	.
TGCGCCAGCAGCCAGAGGAGGGGAACTAATGAAAAACTGTTTTTT	CASSQRRGTNEKLFF	TRBV4-3	TRBJ1-4	once	.
TGCGCCAGCAGCCAGGGACAGGGGCGAGAAAAACTGTTTTTT	CASSQGQGREKLFF	TRBV4-3	TRBJ1-4	.	TRBD1
TGTGCCAGCAGCCGAGGTAGCTCCTACGAGCAGTACTTC	CASSRGSSYEQYF	TRBV9	TRBJ2-7	.	.
TGTGCCAGCAGAAGTGACAGGGGGCGGTCTGAAGCTTTCTTT	CASRSDRGRSEAFF	TRBV5-5	TRBJ1-1	.	TRBD1
TGTGCCAGCAGCTTAGAAGTTGGAGCGGGATACAATGAGCAGTTCTTC	CASSLEVGAGYNEQFF	TRBV7-2	TRBJ2-1	.	TRBD2
TGTGCCAGCAGCTTTAGACAATCTAACTATGGCTACACCTTC	CASSFRQSNYGYTF	TRBV5-5	TRBJ1-2	.	.
TGCGCCAGCAGCTCCGGGACAGGTTCCACCTACGAGCAGTACTTC	CASSSGTGSTYEQYF	TRBV5-1	TRBJ2-7	.	TRBD1
TGTGCCAGCAGGACTGACAGCGAAAAACTGTTTTTT	CASRTDSEKLFF	TRBV2	TRBJ1-4	.	.
TGTGCCAGTAGTTCCGGACAGGGGGGTGGAAACACCATATATTTT	CASSSGQGGGNTIYF	TRBV19	TRBJ1-3	.	TRBD1
TGTGCCAGTAGTACCCCACAGCGGTTCAACACAGATACGCAGTATTTT	CASSTPQRFNTDTQYF	TRBV19	TRBJ2-3	.	.
TGCAGTGCTAGAGGGAGGACTGAAGCTTTCTTT	CSARGRTEAFF	TRBV20-1	TRBJ1-1	.	.
TGTGCCATCAGTGGGCTAGATGACACAGATACGCAGTATTTT	CAISGLDDTDTQYF	TRBV10-3	TRBJ2-3	few	.
TGCGCCAGCACGGGACAGGCAAACACCGGGGAGCTGTTTTTT	CASTGQANTGELFF	TRBV5-1	TRBJ2-2	.	TRBD1
TGTGCCAGCAGCTACACGAGGAGCTACTCTGGAAACACCATATATTTT	CASSYTRSYSGNTIYF	TRBV3-1/TRBV3-2	TRBJ1-3	.	.
TGTGCCAGCAGTCTGACCGGGACAGACAATCAGCCCCAGCATTTT	CASSLTGTDNQPQHF	TRBV6-5	TRBJ1-5	.	TRBD1
TGTGCCAGCAGCTTAGATGGATTGAGCGGGAGGGCCGATACAGGCAATGAGCAGTTCTTC	CASSLDGLSGRADTGNEQFF	TRBV11-2	TRBJ2-1	.	TRBD2
TGTGCCAGATCCCTCAGGGCCCATAGCAATCAGCCCCAGCATTTT	CARSLRAHSNQPQHF	TRBV25-1	TRBJ1-5	.	.